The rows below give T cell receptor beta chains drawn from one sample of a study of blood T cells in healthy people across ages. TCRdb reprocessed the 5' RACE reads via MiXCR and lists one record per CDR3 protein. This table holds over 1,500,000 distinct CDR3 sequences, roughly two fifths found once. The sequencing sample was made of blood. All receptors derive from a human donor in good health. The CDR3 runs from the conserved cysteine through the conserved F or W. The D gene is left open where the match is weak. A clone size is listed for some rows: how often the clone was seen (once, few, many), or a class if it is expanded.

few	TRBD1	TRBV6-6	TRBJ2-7	TGTGCCAGCAGCTTACAGGGGGTCTCCGAGCAGTACTTC	CASSLQGVSEQYF
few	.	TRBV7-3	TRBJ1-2	TGTGCCAGCAGCTTAAACTTAATGACTAACTATGGCTACACCTTC	CASSLNLMTNYGYTF
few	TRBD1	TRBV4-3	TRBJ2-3	TGCGCCAGCAGCCAAGATAATCCCGACAGGGTTTCCATCCTAAACACAGATACGCAGTATTTT	CASSQDNPDRVSILNTDTQYF
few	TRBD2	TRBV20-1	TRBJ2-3	TGCAGTGCTTACCCCTTACTGGGAGCGGGGGGGCCTGATACGCAGTATTTT	CSAYPLLGAGGPDTQYF
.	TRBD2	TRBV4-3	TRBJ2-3	TGCGCCAGCAGCCAAGATGCCCCAGCGGGGGAAAAAGATACGCAGTATTTT	CASSQDAPAGEKDTQYF
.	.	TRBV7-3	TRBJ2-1	TGTGCCAGCAGCTTAGGGCCAGCGGGTCACAATGAGCAGTTCTTC	CASSLGPAGHNEQFF
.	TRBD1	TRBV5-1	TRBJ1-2	TGCGCCAGCAGCTGGCAGGGGGCGCAGGACTATGGCTACACCTTC	CASSWQGAQDYGYTF
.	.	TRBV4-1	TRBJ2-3	TGCGCCAGCAGCCAATACTGGAGAACCCCCGCTAGCACAGATACGCAGTATTTT	CASSQYWRTPASTDTQYF
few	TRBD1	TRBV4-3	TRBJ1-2	TGCGCCAGCAGCCTCATCCTTGGGACAGGGAACTATGGCTACACCTTC	CASSLILGTGNYGYTF
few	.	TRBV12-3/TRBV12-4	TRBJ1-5	TGTGCCAGCAGTTTTAGGTTAGTCGGCCAAAATCAGCCCCAGCATTTT	CASSFRLVGQNQPQHF
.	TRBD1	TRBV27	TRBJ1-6	TGTGCCAGCAGTTTATATGTTTCGGGACAGGGACATTCACCCCTCCACTTT	CASSLYVSGQGHSPLHF
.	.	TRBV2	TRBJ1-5	TGTGCCAGCAGTGAGGGGGCCCTAGATCAGCCCCAGCATTTT	CASSEGALDQPQHF
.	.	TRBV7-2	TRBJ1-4	TGTGCCAGCAGCGGTTACCTAGGACTGTTTTTT	CASSGYLGLFF
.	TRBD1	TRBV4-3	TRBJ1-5	TGCGCCAGCAGCCTTAACAGGGACAGTCTAACCCGGAGCAATCAGCCCCAGCATTTT	CASSLNRDSLTRSNQPQHF
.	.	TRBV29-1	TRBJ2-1	TGCAGCGTTGTAGAAGGGTTGGGCAATGAGCAGTTCTTC	CSVVEGLGNEQFF
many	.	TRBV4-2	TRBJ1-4	TGTGCCAGCAGCCCCTCAAGTACTAATGAAAAACTGTTTTTT	CASSPSSTNEKLFF
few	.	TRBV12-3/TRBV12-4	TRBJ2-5	TGTGCCAGCAGTTACCAGGGTAATGGAGAGACCCAGTACTTC	CASSYQGNGETQYF
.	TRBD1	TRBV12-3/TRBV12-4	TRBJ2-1	TGTGCCAGCAGTCCCTGGACAGGGGATGAGCAGTTCTTC	CASSPWTGDEQFF
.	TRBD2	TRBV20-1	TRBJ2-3	TGCAGTGCTAGAGATCCGGGGGGGAGCACAGATACGCAGTATTTT	CSARDPGGSTDTQYF
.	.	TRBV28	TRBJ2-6	TGTGCCAGCAGTTCCCCCGGGGACCCGGAGGTCGGGGCCAACGTCCTGACTTTC	CASSSPGDPEVGANVLTF
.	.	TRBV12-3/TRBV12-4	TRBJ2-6	TGTGCCAGCAGCTCGGACACATACTCTGGGGCCAACGTCCTGACTTTC	CASSSDTYSGANVLTF
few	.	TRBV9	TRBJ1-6	TGTGCCAGCAGCGTAGCCAGGCTGGGTTCACCCCTCCACTTT	CASSVARLGSPLHF
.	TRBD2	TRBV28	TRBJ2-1	TGTGCCAGCGGTTTGCGGGGGGGCATCCACAATGAGCAGTTCTTC	CASGLRGGIHNEQFF
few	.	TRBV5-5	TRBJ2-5	TGTGCCAGCAGCTCCATCCCTTACTCACCGGCAGGGGTGACCCAGTACTTC	CASSSIPYSPAGVTQYF
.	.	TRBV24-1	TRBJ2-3	TGTGCCACCAGTGATGCGCAGTTCTTGGCAGATACGCAGTATTTT	CATSDAQFLADTQYF
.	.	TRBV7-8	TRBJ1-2	TGTGCCAGCAGCTTAGGGTCCAGGGTTGGCTACACCTTC	CASSLGSRVGYTF
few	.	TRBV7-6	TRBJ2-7	TGTGCCAGCAGCTGGGCCACCAACTCCTACGAGCAGTACTTC	CASSWATNSYEQYF
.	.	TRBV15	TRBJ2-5	TGTGCCACCAGCAGAGATTTCTTGGAAGAGCAGTACTTC	CATSRDFLEEQYF
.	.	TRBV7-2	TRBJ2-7	TGTGCCAGCAGCTTAGCGGGGGTCGTCTCCGAGCAGTACTTC	CASSLAGVVSEQYF